One and the same sample provided the 28 T cell receptor beta chains below, sequenced in a study of cytomegalovirus exposure and HLA in healthy donors (dated by TCRdb to 2016 to 2017). The library was made by the immunoSEQ multiplex PCR assay. For the multiplex PCR, a mixture combining 60 forward primers for TCR Vbeta segments and 13 reverse primers for TCR Jbeta segments was used. As stored in TCRdb, this immuneACCESS dataset retains in-frame rearrangements with V and J assigned. A fraction of the clones does not appear; measured against another copy, unresolved V genes explain less than half of the discrepancy, and the remainder lacks a known reason. The sample table records around 190,000 clones; around nine tenths of these occur just once. The top ten hold roughly 0.32% of the sample. The sample comprised PBMCs. These receptors originate from a woman aged 30 to 39 in good health and CMV-seronegative.

The CDR3 protein is CASSVTGEQGGTQYF. DNA for the CDR3: TGTGCCAGCAGCGTCACAGGGGAGCAGGGTGGGACCCAGTACTTC. The J gene is TRBJ2-5, the V gene TRBV9, with 7 nucleotides matching TRBD1. With 2 bases clipped from V and 7 bases from J, the junction kept 11 bases outside the gene matches. The CDR3 has 15 amino acids. Germline V lookup: CDR1 SGDLS, CDR2 YYNGEE. Together with reference TRBV9 and TRBJ2-5, the CDR3 gives the full variable domain: DSGVTQTPKHLITATGQRVTLRCSPRSGDLSVYWYQQSLDQGLQFLIQYYNGEERAKGNILERFSAQQFPDLHSELNLSSLELGDSALYFCASSVTGEQGGTQYFGPGTRLLVL.

The rearrangement uses TRBV7-9 and TRBJ1-2; D ambiguous. This CDR3 is built from 15 residues. Trimming shortened V by 4 bases and J by 4 bases, and 16 bases separated the two germline ends. Germline V lookup: CDR1 SEHNR, CDR2 FQNEAQ (reference sequence). The CDR3 coding sequence is TGTGCCAGCAGCTCCGGTACTACCCCCGGCTATGGCTACACCTTC. Translated, it gives CASSSGTTPGYGYTF.

J is TRBJ1-2 and V is TRBV2, with D possibly being TRBD1 (6 bases). This CDR3 has 13 amino acids. The germline CDR1 and CDR2 sequences are SNHLY and FYNNEI. Trimming removed 6 bases from V and 4 bases from J, with 12 bases in between. The CDR3 coding sequence is TGTGCCAGCAGCCACAGGGAACCCTATGGCTACACCTTC. This codes for CASSHREPYGYTF. Based on the CDR3 plus reference TRBV2 and TRBJ1-2, the full variable domain is EPEVTQTPSHQVTQMGQEVILRCVPISNHLYFYWYRQILGQKVEFLVSFYNNEISEKSEIFDDQFSVERPDGSNFTLKIRSTKLEDSAMYFCASSHREPYGYTFGSGTRLTVV.

With regard to this clone: No DNA is shown, since the ends of the CDR3 on it are uncertain; the CDR3 is the one TCRdb lists. The V gene is TRBV6-1, the J gene TRBJ1-2; the listed D gene, TRBD1, was not tested against the DNA. The CDR3 spans 14 amino acids, including both terminal residues. Germline V gene data show CDR1 as MNHNS and CDR2 as SASEGT. CDR3 region: CASSTSGQTYGYTF.

This chain connects TRBV5-1 to TRBJ2-1, with no clear D. Germline CDR1 and CDR2: SGHRS and YFSETQ. Trimming cost V 1 base and J 0 bases, with 17 bases left between them. The CDR3 consists of 18 residues. Here the CDR3 reads CASSLPPRGPSSYNEQFF. As DNA, the CDR3 is TGCGCCAGCAGCTTGCCACCTCGCGGCCCCAGCTCCTACAATGAGCAGTTCTTC.

Here the CDR3 DNA reads TGTGCCAGCCTAATGCCGGGGACAACTAGACTATTGGATGAGCAGTTCTTC. The encoded protein is CASLMPGTTRLLDEQFF. The chain recombines TRBV21-1 with TRBJ2-1; the DNA was not used to check the table's D call, TRBD1. TRBV21-1 counts as a pseudogene. This CDR3 has 17 amino acids.

The V gene is TRBV2, the J gene TRBJ2-7; TRBD2 is a possible D gene (6 bases). This CDR3 region has 18 residues. Germline CDR1 SNHLY, CDR2 FYNNEI. Trimming removed 6 bases from V and 1 base from J, with 25 bases in between. CDR3 sequence reads: CASSWTAPFVSGSYEQYF. The CDR3 DNA follows: TGTGCCAGCAGCTGGACGGCCCCTTTTGTTAGCGGATCCTACGAGCAGTACTTC.

V is TRBV29-1 and J is TRBJ1-2; the D is unclear. The germline V gene encodes CDR1 SQVTM and CDR2 ANQGSEA. The germline V and J ends were trimmed by 2 bases and 3 bases, with 7 bases remaining between them. CDR3 length: 12 amino acids. In DNA form, the CDR3 reads TGCAGCGTTGAAAGCGGAGACTATGGCTACACCTTC. The encoded protein is CSVESGDYGYTF. Drawing the rest from reference TRBV29-1 and TRBJ1-2, the complete variable domain is SAVISQKPSRDICQRGTSLTIQCQVDSQVTMMFWYRQQPGQSLTLIATANQGSEATYESGFVIDKFPISRPNLTFSTLTVSNMSPEDSSIYLCSVESGDYGYTFGSGTRLTVV.

The chain's CDR3 is CAISEPGQGNTIYF. The CDR3 nucleotides read TGTGCCATCAGCGAGCCGGGACAGGGAAACACCATATATTTT. The V and J genes are TRBV10-3 and TRBJ1-3; 7 bases are a match to TRBD1. Germline-derived CDR1 and CDR2 are ENHRY and SYGVKD. The CDR3 runs 14 residues. V lost 6 bases to trimming and J lost 4 bases; unmatched junction nucleotides: 6.

The gene calls are TRBV7-6 and TRBJ2-5; a weak D match, TRBD1 (5 bases). Germline V gene lookup returns CDR1 SGHVS and CDR2 FNYEAQ. V lost 2 bases and J lost 5, with 15 bases in between. The CDR3 runs to 15 residues. The CDR3 protein is CASSLTKAGMETQYF. The CDR3 nucleotides read TGTGCCAGCAGCTTAACCAAAGCAGGGATGGAGACCCAGTACTTC.

The chain couples TRBV28 to TRBJ2-5; D gene ambiguous. The germline gives CDR1 MDHEN, CDR2 SYDVKM. This CDR3 is 12 amino acids long. In DNA, the CDR3 is TGTTCCTCCGGGTTTATTACGGAGACCCAGTACTTC. This gives the protein CSSGFITETQYF.

This clone appeared a few times. CDR3 region: CASSRRGASTGELFF. DNA of the CDR3: TGTGCCAGCAGTAGGCGGGGAGCAAGCACCGGGGAGCTGTTTTTT. V gene TRBV27 combines with J gene TRBJ2-2, with a tentative D call TRBD2 (6 bases). V dropped 5 bases and J dropped 4 bases, with 14 bases sitting between them. The CDR3 consists of 15 residues. Germline V gene lookup returns CDR1 MNHEY and CDR2 SMNVEV (reference sequence).

This clone occurred a few times. The V call is TRBV19, the J call TRBJ2-2, with a possible D match to TRBD2 (5 bases). Germline values: CDR1 LNHDA, CDR2 SQIVND (reference sequence). The CDR3 consists of 15 residues. With 4 bases removed from V and 7 bases from J, the gap between germline ends came to 16 bases. The CDR3 nucleotides are TGTGCCAGTAGTACTAGCACACCCCCCCTCGGGGAGCTGTTTTTT. Its translation is CASSTSTPPLGELFF.

This chain uses TRBV27 with TRBJ2-6; D is uncertain. V was cut by 5 bases and J by 0 bases, with 8 bases left in between. In germline, CDR1 is MNHEY, CDR2 SMNVEV (reference sequence). This CDR3 region has 15 residues. CDR3 in amino acids: CASSVSLSGANVLTF. CDR3 nucleotide sequence: TGTGCCAGCAGTGTGTCCCTCTCTGGGGCCAACGTCCTGACTTTC.

The chain employs TRBV6-5 and TRBJ2-7, with TRBD2 matching over 8 bases. The V and J ends lost 6 bases and 5 bases, in that order; junction bases with no gene match: 6. The CDR3 is 13 amino acids. From germline, CDR1 is MNHEY and CDR2 SVGAGI. CDR3 nucleotide sequence: TGTGCCAGCAGGGGGACTAGATCAGACGAGCAGTACTTC. Its protein is CASRGTRSDEQYF.

The genes are TRBV10-3 and TRBJ2-1; TRBD1 matches 8 bases. The CDR3 loop spans 16 amino acids. The ends lost 6 bases at V and 2 bases at J; junction bases unmatched: 9. Per germline, CDR1 ENHRY and CDR2 SYGVKD. Written as DNA, the CDR3 is TGTGCCATCAGGAACCCGGGACAGGAGACCTACAATGAGCAGTTCTTC. Its translation is CAIRNPGQETYNEQFF.

V gene TRBV7-6 combines with J gene TRBJ2-2; D may be TRBD2 (6 bases). CDR1 and CDR2 (germline): SGHVS, FNYEAQ. Trimming stripped 5 bases from V and 1 base from J, with 14 bases between. The CDR3 totals 16 residues. The CDR3 bases are TGTGCCAGCAGCCCCCGGTTGGGAGGGAACACCGGGGAGCTGTTTTTT. Its translation: CASSPRLGGNTGELFF.

This clone showed up just a few times. CDR3 amino acids: CASRHRDRESWAFF. The CDR3 DNA reads as TGTGCCAGCAGGCACCGGGACAGGGAATCTTGGGCTTTCTTT. The chain recombines TRBV6-1 with TRBJ1-1; 9 nucleotides align to TRBD1. The ends lost 6 bases at V and 11 bases at J; junction bases unmatched: 13. Germline lookup yields CDR1 MNHNS and CDR2 SASEGT. CDR3 size: 14 residues.

Notes on this clone: The same CDR3 also results from other DNA sequences found in this sample. The chain employs TRBV5-1 and TRBJ1-1, with D unclear. Trimming stripped 0 bases from V and 2 bases from J, with 8 bases between. This CDR3 region has 14 residues. CDR1 and CDR2 (germline): SGHRS, YFSETQ. CDR3 sequence (DNA): TGCGCCAGCAGCTTGGGCCCAGAAAACACTGAAGCTTTCTTT. Its protein is CASSLGPENTEAFF.

The chain is built from TRBV13 and TRBJ2-7, with TRBD1 matching 8 bases. V shed 5 bases, J shed 7 bases, and the junction held 10 bases outside the gene matches. There are 14 residues in the CDR3. The V gene's germline CDR1 is PRHDT and CDR2 FYEKMQ (reference sequence). Here the CDR3 reads CASSGRQGQKEQYF. The CDR3 coding sequence is TGTGCCAGCAGCGGGAGACAGGGGCAAAAAGAGCAGTACTTC.

This chain uses TRBV6-5 with TRBJ1-4; D is uncertain. Germline V gene sequence: CDR1 MNHEY, CDR2 SVGAGI. Trimming took 10 bases from V and 4 from J, leaving 13 bases between them. This CDR3 contains 13 residues. CDR3 amino acids: CATNRAFNEKLFF. The CDR3 bases are TGTGCCACCAACAGAGCTTTTAATGAAAAACTGTTTTTT.

The chain joins TRBV2 to TRBJ2-7; weak D call: TRBD1 (6 bases). The germline V gene encodes CDR1 SNHLY and CDR2 FYNNEI. V lost 5 bases, J lost 0 bases, and 11 bases lay in between. The CDR3 length is 14 residues. CDR3 in DNA: TGTGCCAGCAGTTACAGGGCGTCCTCCTACGAGCAGTACTTC. Protein sequence: CASSYRASSYEQYF.

This clone was seen a handful of times. The chain is built from TRBV5-1 and TRBJ2-2; TRBD1 agrees at 9 bases. The CDR3 consists of 16 residues. J was trimmed by 4 bases and V by 3 bases; bases with no gene match: 7. Germline V gene data show CDR1 as SGHRS and CDR2 as YFSETQ. The CDR3 DNA reads TGCGCCAGCAGCTCGACGGGGACAGGGACCACCGGGGAGCTGTTTTTT. As protein: CASSSTGTGTTGELFF.

The V call is TRBV29-1, the J call TRBJ2-1; 13 bases agree with TRBD2. The CDR3 is 16 residues long. CDR1 and CDR2 (germline): SQVTM, ANQGSEA. Trimming removed 4 bases from V and 3 bases from J; junction bases left unmatched: 6. The CDR3 sequence is CSVVGLAGVIYNEQFF. DNA of the CDR3: TGCAGCGTTGTCGGACTAGCGGGAGTTATCTACAATGAGCAGTTCTTC.

This rearrangement joins TRBV5-1 to TRBJ2-3, with D tentatively TRBD2 (6 bases). V was cut by 0 bases and J by 4 bases, with 9 bases left in between. The CDR3 covers 14 residues. The germline CDR1 and CDR2 sequences are SGHRS and YFSETQ. The CDR3 protein is CASSLDGGPDTQYF. CDR3 bases: TGCGCCAGCAGCTTGGATGGAGGGCCAGATACGCAGTATTTT.

Note on this clone: Other nucleotide sequences from this sample produce the same CDR3. The chain carries TRBV19 and TRBJ1-5, with D hard to call. Germline values: CDR1 LNHDA, CDR2 SQIVND (reference sequence). Deletions cut 1 base from V and 3 bases from J, with 10 bases between. This CDR3 contains 15 residues. CDR3 sequence (DNA): TGTGCCAGTAGTATAGGGTCCCGGTCCAATCAGCCCCAGCATTTT. It is translated as CASSIGSRSNQPQHF.

The chain has TRBV7-9 and TRBJ2-1, with D possibly TRBD1 on 5 matching bases. The CDR3 covers 10 residues. Trimming cost V 6 bases and J 9 bases, with 6 bases left between them. Germline lookup yields CDR1 SEHNR and CDR2 FQNEAQ (reference sequence). CDR3 protein: CASSQGEQFF. The CDR3 region has the DNA TGTGCCAGCAGTCAGGGTGAGCAGTTCTTC. The full variable domain, in which reference TRBV7-9 and TRBJ2-1 provide the parts outside the CDR3, is DTGVSQNPRHKITKRGQNVTFRCDPISEHNRLYWYRQTLGQGPEFLTYFQNEAQLEKSRLLSDRFSAERPKGSFSTLEIQRTEQGDSAMYLCASSQGEQFFGPGTRLTVL.

V and J are TRBV19 and TRBJ2-1; TRBD1 might be the D (6 bases). The CDR3 sequence is 14 residues long. Per the germline V gene, CDR1 is LNHDA and CDR2 is SQIVND (reference sequence). V lost 6 bases to trimming and J lost 5 bases, with 14 bases between them. Here the CDR3 reads CASSPIDRNNEQFF. The CDR3 DNA is TGTGCCAGTAGCCCCATCGACAGGAACAATGAGCAGTTCTTC.